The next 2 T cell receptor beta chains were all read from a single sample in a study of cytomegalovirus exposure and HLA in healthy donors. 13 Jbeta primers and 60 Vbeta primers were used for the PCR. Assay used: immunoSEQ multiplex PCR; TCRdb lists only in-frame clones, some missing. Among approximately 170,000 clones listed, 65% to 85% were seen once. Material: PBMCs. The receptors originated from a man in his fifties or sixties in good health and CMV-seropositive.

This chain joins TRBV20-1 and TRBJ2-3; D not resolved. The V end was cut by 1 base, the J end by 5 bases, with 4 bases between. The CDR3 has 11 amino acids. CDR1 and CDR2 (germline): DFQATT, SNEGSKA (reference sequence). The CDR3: CSARGRDTQYF. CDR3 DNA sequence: TGCAGTGCTAGAGGCAGAGATACGCAGTATTTT.

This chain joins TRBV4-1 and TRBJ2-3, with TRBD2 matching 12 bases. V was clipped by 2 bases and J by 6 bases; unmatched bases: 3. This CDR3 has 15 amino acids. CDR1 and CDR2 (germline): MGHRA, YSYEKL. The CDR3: CASSQTSGGSDTQYF. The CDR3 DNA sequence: TGCGCCAGCAGCCAAACTAGCGGGGGGTCCGATACGCAGTATTTT.